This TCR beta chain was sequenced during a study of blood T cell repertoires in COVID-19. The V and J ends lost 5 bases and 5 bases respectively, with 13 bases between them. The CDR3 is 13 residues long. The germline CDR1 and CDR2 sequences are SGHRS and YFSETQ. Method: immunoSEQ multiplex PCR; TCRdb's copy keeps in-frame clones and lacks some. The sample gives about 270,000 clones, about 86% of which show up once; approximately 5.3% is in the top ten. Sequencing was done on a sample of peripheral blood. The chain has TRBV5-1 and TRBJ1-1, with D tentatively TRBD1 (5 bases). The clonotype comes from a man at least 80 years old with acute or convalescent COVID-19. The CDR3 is CASSTTGLTEAFF. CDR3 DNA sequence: TGCGCCAGCAGTACAACAGGACTAACTGAAGCTTTCTTT.